This TCR beta chain originates from a study of vaccination effects on CD4 cells after COVID-19. Across the whole study: They grew around 2.2 million PBMC in each well, adding approximately 10 IU/ml IL-2 and 8 to 10 ug/ml peptides.

Cells that had been cultured for roughly 9 days were the source of isolated CD4+ T cells. Every participant took two doses of the BNT162b2 or mRNA-1273 vaccine. V lost 2 bases and J lost 2, with 17 bases in between. The CDR3 covers 17 residues. Per the germline V gene, CDR1 is SGDLS and CDR2 is YYNGEE. Notes on this clone: Its matching antigen is unknown.

Assay: immunoSEQ multiplex PCR; the TCRdb copy retains only in-frame clones and omits some. The data show around 66,000 clones, roughly 74% seen once. The chain links TRBV9 to TRBJ1-3, with a weak D call TRBD1 (5 bases). The source material was CD4+ T cells from PBMCs cultured without peptide, sampled after COVID-19 vaccination. The TCR was taken from a human donor who received a COVID-19 vaccine. CDR3 in amino acids: CASSVGDWAGTGNTIYF. In nucleotides, the CDR3 is TGTGCCAGCAGCGTGGGGGATTGGGCCGGGACTGGAAACACCATATATTTT.